This is a list of T cell receptor beta chains from one sample in a study of T cell responses to AZD1222 COVID-19 vaccine. Using immunoSEQ multiplex PCR, the repertoire was profiled, and TCRdb retains in-frame clones only, with some absent. In the table there are approximately 67,000 clones, 70% to 90% of which are singletons. This material consisted of peripheral blood, taken on day 0 of AZD1222 vaccination. The receptors were sampled from an adult in good health. Both conserved end residues are part of each CDR3. A D gene is named only where the DNA matches it firmly. A clone size is listed for some rows: how often the clone was seen (once, few, many), or a class if it is expanded.

clone_size | j_call | d_call | v_call | cdr3_nt | cdr3_aa
- | TRBJ1-5 | TRBD1 | TRBV3-1/TRBV3-2 | TGTGCCAGCAGCCTGGGACAGGGGGCAGGGCAGCCCCAGCATTTT | CASSLGQGAGQPQHF
once | TRBJ1-5 | TRBD1 | TRBV7-8 | TGTGCCAGCAGCATTGGACAGGGGGCGTACAATCAGCCCCAGCATTTT | CASSIGQGAYNQPQHF
- | TRBJ2-1 | TRBD2 | TRBV19 | TGTGCCATTGGGGAGAGGCGGGGGGCCTACAATGAGCAGTTCTTC | CAIGERRGAYNEQFF
- | TRBJ2-1 | - | TRBV6-5 | TGTGCCAGCAGAGCACCAAATGAGCAGTTCTTC | CASRAPNEQFF
- | TRBJ1-5 | - | TRBV5-1 | TGCGCCAGCAGCTTGGAAAGCAATCAGCCCCAGCATTTT | CASSLESNQPQHF
- | TRBJ1-6 | - | TRBV28 | TGTGCCAGCAGTTTATTGACAAAGGGGTCACCCCTCCACTTT | CASSLLTKGSPLHF
few | TRBJ2-1 | TRBD1 | TRBV18 | TGTGCCAGCTCACTTGGGACAGGCAGAGGGGAGCAGTTCTTC | CASSLGTGRGEQFF
- | TRBJ1-2 | - | TRBV28 | TGTGCCAGCAGTCATGGGTTCGGGGGCTACACCTTC | CASSHGFGGYTF
- | TRBJ1-1 | - | TRBV6-1 | TGTGCCAGCAGTGAATTCCACGGCAGGAACACTGAAGCTTTCTTT | CASSEFHGRNTEAFF
- | TRBJ2-1 | - | TRBV7-8 | TGTGCCAGCAGCTTGGGCCGAGCCAATGAGCAGTTCTTC | CASSLGRANEQFF
- | TRBJ2-7 | - | TRBV27 | TGTGCCAGCAGTTACAATCAAGAGCAGTACTTC | CASSYNQEQYF
- | TRBJ2-7 | TRBD2 | TRBV9 | TGTGCCAGCAGCGCGGGACTAGCGAAGCCCTACGAGCAGTACTTC | CASSAGLAKPYEQYF
- | TRBJ1-5 | - | TRBV18 | TGTGCCAGCTCACCACTTCAGGGGTCGAATCAGCCCCAGCATTTT | CASSPLQGSNQPQHF
- | TRBJ2-5 | - | TRBV30 | TGTGCCTGGAGCTTCCCCGAGGGCGCTTCGGGGGAGACCCAGTACTTC | CAWSFPEGASGETQYF
- | TRBJ2-7 | - | TRBV30 | TGTGCCTGGAACAGGGCCAACGAGCAGTACTTC | CAWNRANEQYF
- | TRBJ1-2 | - | TRBV28 | TGTGCCAGCAGTTTGAGTGCCGGGAGCGGCTACACCTTC | CASSLSAGSGYTF
- | TRBJ2-1 | TRBD2 | TRBV6-5 | TGTGCCAGCAGGTACGGGACTAGCGGTAACAATGAGCAGTTCTTC | CASRYGTSGNNEQFF
- | TRBJ1-5 | - | TRBV5-5 | TGTGCCAGCAGCTTGGACAGTAGCAATCAGCCCCAGCATTTT | CASSLDSSNQPQHF
once | TRBJ1-1 | - | TRBV28 | TGTGCCAGCAGCCCCAGGCTCAGCACTGAAGCTTTCTTT | CASSPRLSTEAFF